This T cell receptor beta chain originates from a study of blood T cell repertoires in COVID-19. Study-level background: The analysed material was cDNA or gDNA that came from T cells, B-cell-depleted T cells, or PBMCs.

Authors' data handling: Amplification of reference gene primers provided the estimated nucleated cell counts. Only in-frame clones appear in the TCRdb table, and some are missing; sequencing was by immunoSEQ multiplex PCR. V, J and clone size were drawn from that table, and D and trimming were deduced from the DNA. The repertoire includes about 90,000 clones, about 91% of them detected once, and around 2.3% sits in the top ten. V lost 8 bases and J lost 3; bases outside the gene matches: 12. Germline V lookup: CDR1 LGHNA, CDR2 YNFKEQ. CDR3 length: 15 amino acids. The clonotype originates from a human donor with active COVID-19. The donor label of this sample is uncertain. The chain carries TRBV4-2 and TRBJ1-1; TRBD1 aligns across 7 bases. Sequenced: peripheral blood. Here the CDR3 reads CASAVRKGADTEAFF. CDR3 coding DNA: TGTGCCAGCGCCGTCCGGAAGGGGGCGGACACTGAAGCTTTCTTT.